The next 27 T cell receptor beta chains were all read from a single sample in a study of T cell responses to AZD1222 COVID-19 vaccine. Method: immunoSEQ multiplex PCR; TCRdb's copy keeps in-frame clones and lacks some. The sample lists more than 120,000 clones, about 90% occurring once. Source: peripheral blood, taken 28 days after the second AZD1222 dose. Receptors originate from an adult who received the AZD1222 COVID-19 vaccine.

This chain uses TRBV5-1 with TRBJ2-2, with D possibly TRBD2 on 5 matching bases. V dropped 5 bases and J dropped 1 base, with 12 bases sitting between them. The CDR3 covers 15 residues. Germline V gene sequence: CDR1 SGHRS, CDR2 YFSETQ. The CDR3 region has the DNA TGCGCCAGCAGTCCCCAAAGCGGGAACACCGGGGAGCTGTTTTTT. Translating it yields CASSPQSGNTGELFF.

The chain employs TRBV5-4 and TRBJ1-1; D is undetermined. CDR1 SGHNT and CDR2 YYREEE come from the germline V gene (reference sequence). The CDR3 is 13 residues long. Trimming removed 5 bases at V and 3 bases at J, with 11 bases between. CDR3 nucleotide sequence: TGTGCCAGCAGGGGGAGGGCGGACACTGAAGCTTTCTTT. It yields the protein CASRGRADTEAFF. The whole variable domain, remainder taken from reference TRBV5-4 and TRBJ1-1, is ETGVTQSPTHLIKTRGQQVTLRCSSQSGHNTVSWYQQALGQGPQFIFQYYREEENGRGNFPPRFSGLQFPNYSSELNVNALELDDSALYLCASRGRADTEAFFGQGTRLTVV.

The rearrangement joins TRBV30 to TRBJ2-7; 7 positions match TRBD1. V shed 0 bases and J 11 bases; nucleotides not matched to a gene: 10. CDR1 is GTSNPN, CDR2 SVGIG, per germline (reference sequence). This CDR3 is built from 13 residues. CDR3 bases: TGTGCCTGGAGTGTACGGGAAGGGGGCGAAAAGTACTTC. This translates into CAWSVREGGEKYF. The variable domain in full, completed from reference TRBV30 and TRBJ2-7, reads SQTIHQWPATLVQPVGSPLSLECTVEGTSNPNLYWYRQAAGRGLQLLFYSVGIGQISSEVPQNLSASRPQDRQFILSSKKLLLSDSGFYLCAWSVREGGEKYFGPGTRLTVT.

The chain joins TRBV6-2 or TRBV6-3 to TRBJ2-7; D gene unclear. Trimming stripped 2 bases from V and 3 bases from J, with 8 bases between. Germline CDR1 and CDR2: MNHEY and SVGEGT. The CDR3 is made up of 13 amino acids. The CDR3 DNA is TGTGCCAGCAGTTACGGGCCTATCTACGAGCAGTACGTC. This gives the protein CASSYGPIYEQYV.

The genes are TRBV5-6 and TRBJ2-2; D possibly corresponds to TRBD2 (5 bases). Germline-derived CDR1 and CDR2 are SGHDT and YYEEEE. V dropped 4 bases and J dropped 5 bases, with 12 bases sitting between them. The CDR3 extends over 14 amino acids. CDR3 sequence reads: CASSPNQRTGELFF. The CDR3 DNA is TGTGCCAGCAGCCCCAACCAGCGGACCGGGGAGCTGTTTTTT.

CDR3 bases: TGTGCCACCAGCAGAGATAGGGGTGACACTGAAGCTTTCTTT. It specifies CATSRDRGDTEAFF. V gene TRBV15 combines with J gene TRBJ1-1; weak D call: TRBD1 (5 bases). Germline V gene lookup returns CDR1 LNHNV and CDR2 YYDKDF (reference sequence). Trimming left V 0 bases short and J 3 bases short, with 8 bases between. The CDR3 spans 14 residues.

DNA of the CDR3: TGTGCCAGTAGTATAACAGGGTACCCCCAGCATTTT. This encodes CASSITGYPQHF. The rearrangement uses TRBV19 and TRBJ1-5; D is possibly TRBD1 (6 bases). This CDR3 has 12 residues. Trimming took 2 bases from V and 10 from J, leaving 9 bases between them. From germline, CDR1 is LNHDA and CDR2 SQIVND (reference sequence).

This chain links TRBV29-1 with TRBJ1-2; D gene unclear. The CDR3 is 15 residues long. With 6 bases removed from V and 2 bases from J, the gap between germline ends came to 19 bases. Germline loops: CDR1 SQVTM, CDR2 ANQGSEA. CDR3: CSVHRSAAQNYGYTF. The CDR3 coding sequence is TGCAGCGTCCACCGGAGCGCCGCCCAAAACTATGGCTACACCTTC.

In DNA form, the CDR3 reads TGTGCCAGCAGGCGTGACAGGGGGAATGGCTACACCTTC. Residues: CASRRDRGNGYTF. This chain uses TRBV6-5 with TRBJ1-2, with TRBD1 matching 9 bases. Germline V lookup: CDR1 MNHEY, CDR2 SVGAGI. V shed 6 bases and J 6 bases; nucleotides not matched to a gene: 5. The CDR3 has 13 amino acids.

The chain recombines TRBV7-9 with TRBJ1-2; D gene unclear. CDR3 size: 16 residues. V was shortened by 2 bases and J by 0 bases, with 13 bases between the two germline ends. Germline CDR1 reads SEHNR; CDR2 reads FQNEAQ (reference sequence). The CDR3 DNA sequence: TGTGCCAGCAGCTTAAGGCGTTTTGAAGCTAACTATGGCTACACCTTC. This sequence encodes CASSLRRFEANYGYTF.

A single count supports this clone. The rearrangement joins TRBV2 to TRBJ2-1, with TRBD2 matching 7 bases. From germline, CDR1 is SNHLY and CDR2 FYNNEI. This CDR3 spans 16 amino acids. J lost 5 bases, V lost 1 base, and 8 bases had no gene match. For the CDR3, the DNA is TGTGCCAGCAGTGAAGGGCACGGGAGGCGGAACAATGAGCAGTTCTTC. It yields the protein CASSEGHGRRNNEQFF.

In this sample, this clone turned up once. J is TRBJ1-5 and V is TRBV2, with 7 bases that match TRBD1. Trimming cost V 6 bases and J 2 bases; bases outside gene matches: 7. CDR1 and CDR2 from the germline V gene are SNHLY and FYNNEI. This CDR3 contains 15 residues. CDR3 in DNA: TGTGCCAGCAGGACGGGAGGGACAGGCAATCAGCCCCAGCATTTT. Encoded protein: CASRTGGTGNQPQHF.

This chain links TRBV10-3 with TRBJ1-2, with no clear D. Germline V gene lookup returns CDR1 ENHRY and CDR2 SYGVKD. Trimming removed 7 bases from V and 2 bases from J, with 11 bases in between. This CDR3 is 13 amino acids long. CDR3: CAITELTNYGYTF. The DNA of the CDR3 is TGTGCCATCACCGAACTGACCAACTATGGCTACACCTTC.

The rearrangement links TRBV11-2 to TRBJ1-3; D is undetermined. Germline V CDR1 and CDR2: SGHAT, FQNNGV. V gave up 6 bases and J gave up 3 bases, with 6 bases separating them. The CDR3 has 12 residues. The CDR3 DNA is TGTGCCAGCAGACGAGATGGAAACACCATATATTTT. As protein: CASRRDGNTIYF.

The chain has TRBV13 and TRBJ1-1, with D maybe TRBD1 (5 bases). Germline V lookup: CDR1 PRHDT, CDR2 FYEKMQ (reference sequence). The ends were cut back, 6 bases at V and 3 bases at J, with 14 bases in the middle. CDR3 length: 14 residues. This CDR3 is CASSLTGEDTEAFF. The CDR3 DNA reads as TGTGCCAGCAGTCTTACGGGGGAGGACACTGAAGCTTTCTTT. The full variable domain, rest sourced from reference TRBV13 and TRBJ1-1, is AAGVIQSPRHLIKEKRETATLKCYPIPRHDTVYWYQQGPGQDPQFLISFYEKMQSDKGSIPDRFSAQQFSDYHSELNMSSLELGDSALYFCASSLTGEDTEAFFGQGTRLTVV.

The genes are TRBV4-2 and TRBJ1-1; D gene ambiguous. Germline V gene lookup returns CDR1 LGHNA and CDR2 YNFKEQ. The CDR3 spans 15 residues. V was cut by 0 bases and J by 4 bases, with 12 bases left in between. For the CDR3, the DNA is TGTGCCAGCAGCCAAGATACCGACGGGCGCACTGAAGCTTTCTTT. This sequence encodes CASSQDTDGRTEAFF.

This sequence joins TRBV6-5 and TRBJ2-2, with 7 positions matching TRBD1. V lost 11 bases and J lost 6; bases outside the gene matches: 12. CDR3 size: 14 residues. The germline V gene encodes CDR1 MNHEY and CDR2 SVGAGI. Here the CDR3 DNA reads TGTGCCCGCTGGGGCGGGCAGGGGGCCGGGGAGCTGTTTTTT. Protein product: CARWGGQGAGELFF.

The J gene is TRBJ2-2, the V gene TRBV10-3, with D perhaps being TRBD1 or TRBD2 (6 bases each). V shed 6 bases and J shed 2 bases, with 10 bases lying between them. Per the germline V gene, CDR1 is ENHRY and CDR2 is SYGVKD. CDR3 length equals 14 residues. CDR3 loop: CAISVGGNTGELFF. In nucleotides, the CDR3 is TGTGCCATCAGCGTGGGGGGCAACACCGGGGAGCTGTTTTTT.

As for this clone: Germline and junction disagree at one end, which may indicate a read error. The chain joins TRBV19 to TRBJ2-5; unclear D gene. This CDR3 has 12 amino acids. Looked up from germline, CDR1 is LNHDA and CDR2 is SQIVND (reference sequence). The CDR3 protein is CASSLDEETQYF. The CDR3 region has the DNA TGTGCCAGTAGTTTAGATGAAGAGACCCAGTACTTC.

The rearrangement uses TRBV2 and TRBJ1-3; 8 bases are a match to TRBD1. The CDR3 covers 15 residues. Germline CDR1 reads SNHLY; CDR2 reads FYNNEI. With 3 bases clipped from V and 8 bases from J, the junction kept 9 bases outside the gene matches. The CDR3 nucleotides are TGTGCCAGCAGTGAGAGACAGGGGTTGAGGGACACCATATATTTT. Translation: CASSERQGLRDTIYF.

The chain recombines TRBV7-9 with TRBJ1-3; D not certain. Germline values: CDR1 SEHNR, CDR2 FQNEAQ (reference sequence). The CDR3 extends over 16 amino acids. V lost 5 bases and J lost 0, with 14 bases in between. The CDR3 reads CASSPRTVSSGNTIYF. DNA for the CDR3: TGTGCCAGCAGCCCAAGGACGGTGAGCTCTGGAAACACCATATATTTT. The full variable domain, rest sourced from reference TRBV7-9 and TRBJ1-3, is DTGVSQNPRHKITKRGQNVTFRCDPISEHNRLYWYRQTLGQGPEFLTYFQNEAQLEKSRLLSDRFSAERPKGSFSTLEIQRTEQGDSAMYLCASSPRTVSSGNTIYFGEGSWLTVV.

This chain joins TRBV5-5 and TRBJ1-1; D gene uncertain. From germline, CDR1 is SGHKS and CDR2 YYEKEE (reference sequence). The CDR3 totals 16 residues. V lost 1 base and J lost 0, with 13 bases in between. CDR3 region: CASSLYSNSMNTEAFF. The CDR3 DNA follows: TGTGCCAGCAGCTTGTATAGTAATTCGATGAACACTGAAGCTTTCTTT.

The chain recombines TRBV19 with TRBJ2-1, with D maybe TRBD1 (6 bases). V was pared by 0 bases and J by 4 bases, with 13 bases between. CDR3 length equals 16 residues. Per germline, CDR1 LNHDA and CDR2 SQIVND (reference sequence). CDR3 coding DNA: TGTGCCAGTAGTATAGATAGAGGGGGATCATACAATGAGCAGTTCTTC. It codes for CASSIDRGGSYNEQFF.

This chain connects TRBV4-1 to TRBJ1-1, with D unclear. V was cut by 3 bases and J by 1 base, with 6 bases left in between. CDR1 is MGHRA and CDR2 is YSYEKL in the germline V gene. CDR3 size: 13 residues. The CDR3 loop reads CASSQGKNTEAFF. CDR3 DNA sequence: TGCGCCAGCAGCCAGGGAAAGAACACTGAAGCTTTCTTT.

V and J are TRBV5-1 and TRBJ2-7; D assignment may be TRBD1 or TRBD2 (6 bases each). CDR1 is SGHRS and CDR2 is YFSETQ in the germline V gene. Trimming removed 2 bases at V and 2 bases at J, with 17 bases between. The CDR3 totals 16 residues. CDR3 sequence: CASSFEVGGAAYEQYF. CDR3 sequence (DNA): TGCGCCAGCAGCTTTGAGGTCGGGGGCGCCGCCTACGAGCAGTACTTC.

Only one count was recorded for this clone. This rearrangement joins TRBV19 to TRBJ2-1; TRBD2 matches 8 bases. Germline CDR1 and CDR2: LNHDA and SQIVND (reference sequence). CDR3 length equals 14 residues. The J segment lost 4 bases and the V segment lost 4 bases, leaving 3 bases of the junction unmatched. Here the CDR3 reads CASSNLAGYNEQFF. Written as DNA, the CDR3 is TGTGCCAGTAGTAATCTAGCGGGTTACAATGAGCAGTTCTTC.

The gene calls are TRBV11-2 and TRBJ1-1, with a possible D match to TRBD1 (6 bases). Germline-derived CDR1 and CDR2 are SGHAT and FQNNGV. The V end was cut by 1 base, the J end by 5 bases, with 20 bases between. There are 17 residues in the CDR3. This chain's CDR3 is CASSLGSGIQGRTEAFF. CDR3 coding DNA: TGTGCCAGCAGCTTAGGAAGCGGTATCCAGGGGAGGACTGAAGCTTTCTTT. Complete variable domain (other parts from reference TRBV11-2 and TRBJ1-1): EAGVAQSPRYKIIEKRQSVAFWCNPISGHATLYWYQQILGQGPKLLIQFQNNGVVDDSQLPKDRFSAERLKGVDSTLKIQPAKLEDSAVYLCASSLGSGIQGRTEAFFGQGTRLTVV.